This passage covers 5 T cell receptor beta chains from one sample sequenced in a study of T cell responses to AZD1222 COVID-19 vaccine. This table comes from immunoSEQ multiplex PCR, and its TCRdb copy is limited to in-frame clones, with some not included. The data hold 100,000 to 150,000 clones, with 75% to 90% observed a single time. Sequencing was performed on peripheral blood, taken 28 days after the second AZD1222 dose. The receptors were sampled from an adult who received the AZD1222 COVID-19 vaccine.

The chain carries TRBV6-1 and TRBJ2-3; TRBD2 aligns across 11 bases. Losses at the gene ends were 3 bases for V and 4 bases for J; bases not matched to a gene: 3. This CDR3 has 15 amino acids. Per the germline V gene, CDR1 is MNHNS and CDR2 is SASEGT. CDR3 DNA: TGTGCCAGCAGTGATCCTAGCGGGGGGCCAGATACGCAGTATTTT. It codes for CASSDPSGGPDTQYF.

The chain joins TRBV11-2 to TRBJ2-3; tentatively, D is TRBD1 (6 bases). CDR1 is SGHAT and CDR2 is FQNNGV in the germline V gene. Trimming shortened V by 2 bases and J by 3 bases, and 15 bases separated the two germline ends. The CDR3 length is 16 residues. The CDR3: CASSLNGRGETDTQYF. The CDR3 DNA reads TGTGCCAGCAGCTTAAACGGCAGGGGAGAAACAGATACGCAGTATTTT.

This clone was detected a few times. This chain links TRBV28 with TRBJ1-6, with D maybe TRBD1 (5 bases). CDR1 MDHEN and CDR2 SYDVKM come from the germline V gene. Trimming removed 2 bases from V and 7 bases from J, with 18 bases in between. The CDR3 covers 17 residues. CDR3 amino acids: CASSLVGTQGENSPLHF. CDR3 DNA: TGTGCCAGCAGTTTAGTCGGGACCCAGGGAGAGAATTCACCCCTCCACTTT.

This chain links TRBV7-9 with TRBJ2-1; D is unclear. There are 15 residues in the CDR3. Germline V gene data show CDR1 as SEHNR and CDR2 as FQNEAQ (reference sequence). Trimming removed 5 bases at V and 6 bases at J, with 17 bases between. Here the CDR3 reads CASSPPIRLGNEQFF. DNA of the CDR3: TGTGCCAGCAGCCCCCCGATAAGGCTCGGCAATGAGCAGTTCTTC. The full variable domain, rest sourced from reference TRBV7-9 and TRBJ2-1, is DTGVSQNPRHKITKRGQNVTFRCDPISEHNRLYWYRQTLGQGPEFLTYFQNEAQLEKSRLLSDRFSAERPKGSFSTLEIQRTEQGDSAMYLCASSPPIRLGNEQFFGPGTRLTVL.

The V call is TRBV6-5, the J call TRBJ1-6; tentative D call: TRBD1 (6 bases). Germline V lookup: CDR1 MNHEY, CDR2 SVGAGI. This CDR3 has 13 amino acids. V lost 8 bases, J lost 10 bases, and 15 bases lay in between. CDR3 sequence reads: CASLTGRNSPLHF. The DNA of the CDR3 is TGTGCCAGCCTTACAGGGCGGAACTCACCCCTCCACTTT.